This is a list of T cell receptor beta chains from one sample in a study of T cell responses to AZD1222 COVID-19 vaccine. Some clones are missing from TCRdb's copy, which holds only in-frame ones; the method was immunoSEQ multiplex PCR. The table lists 90,000 to 150,000 clones, 87% of them singletons. The specimen comprised peripheral blood, sampled 28 days after the second AZD1222 dose. The receptors originated from an adult who received the AZD1222 COVID-19 vaccine. The CDR3 runs from the conserved cysteine through the conserved F or W. A D gene is named only where the DNA matches it firmly. Not all rows give a size; the values are once, few, many and, for expanded clones, a class.

clone_size,j_call,v_call,d_call,cdr3_aa,cdr3_nt
-,TRBJ1-6,TRBV11-2,-,CASSLGSRLNSPLHF,TGTGCCAGCAGCTTAGGATCCAGGCTTAATTCACCCCTCCACTTT
-,TRBJ1-5,TRBV6-5,-,CASGAAAGNQPQHF,TGTGCCAGCGGGGCAGCTGCGGGCAATCAGCCCCAGCATTTT
-,TRBJ1-2,TRBV28,-,CASSFSGGWPTANYGYTF,TGTGCCAGCAGTTTCAGTGGAGGATGGCCGACAGCTAACTATGGCTACACCTTC
once,TRBJ2-3,TRBV5-1,TRBD2,CASSLVGSGGTDTQYF,TGCGCCAGCAGCTTGGTGGGTAGCGGGGGCACAGATACGCAGTATTTT
-,TRBJ1-1,TRBV19,TRBD1,CASFDRGKNTEAFF,TGTGCCAGTTTCGACAGGGGCAAGAACACTGAAGCTTTCTTT
-,TRBJ1-1,TRBV14,-,CASSPLGRLNTEAFF,TGTGCCAGCAGTCCTTTGGGCCGACTGAACACTGAAGCTTTCTTT
-,TRBJ1-6,TRBV6-2/TRBV6-3,-,CASSYSTGRSSYNSPLHF,TGTGCCAGCAGTTACTCGACGGGACGGAGCTCCTATAATTCACCCCTCCACTTT
-,TRBJ2-1,TRBV4-2,TRBD2,CASSQDRGGLAGPGQFF,TGTGCCAGCAGCCAAGATCGGGGGGGACTAGCGGGGCCCGGGCAGTTCTTC
-,TRBJ1-2,TRBV29-1,TRBD1,CSVDRQGANYGYTF,TGCAGCGTTGACCGACAGGGAGCTAACTATGGCTACACCTTC
-,TRBJ1-6,TRBV4-2,-,CASSQQQDPRNSPLHF,TGTGCCAGCAGCCAACAACAGGACCCTAGGAATTCACCCCTCCACTTT
-,TRBJ1-3,TRBV6-5,TRBD1,CASSYFGTGAGNTIYF,TGTGCCAGCAGTTACTTCGGGACAGGGGCTGGAAACACCATATATTTT
-,TRBJ2-2,TRBV7-8,TRBD2,CASTALLAGPLHAGELFF,TGTGCCAGCACCGCGCTACTAGCGGGCCCGCTGCATGCCGGGGAGCTGTTTTTT
-,TRBJ1-1,TRBV7-9,-,CASSPGNTQSEAFF,TGTGCCAGCAGCCCTGGCAACACGCAGTCTGAAGCTTTCTTT
-,TRBJ1-2,TRBV4-1,-,CASSQVGAIMGGYTF,TGCGCCAGCAGCCAAGTTGGCGCCATAATGGGCGGCTACACCTTC
-,TRBJ2-1,TRBV7-9,-,CASSSVGGPAYNEQFF,TGTGCCAGCAGTTCCGTGGGGGGCCCAGCCTACAATGAGCAGTTCTTC
-,TRBJ1-2,TRBV11-2,TRBD1,CASSPTQGTVYGYTF,TGTGCCAGCAGCCCGACACAGGGGACCGTCTATGGCTACACCTTC
once,TRBJ2-7,TRBV19,-,CASSIVGDGAYEQYF,TGTGCCAGTAGTATAGTGGGGGACGGAGCCTACGAGCAGTACTTC
-,TRBJ1-5,TRBV6-1,-,CASSESLSNQPQHF,TGTGCCAGCAGTGAGTCACTGAGCAATCAGCCCCAGCATTTT
few,TRBJ1-1,TRBV6-2/TRBV6-3,-,CASSFPTMNTEAFF,TGTGCCAGCAGTTTCCCAACCATGAACACTGAAGCTTTCTTT
-,TRBJ1-5,TRBV28,TRBD1,CASSLKGAFGYSNQPQHF,TGTGCCAGCAGTTTAAAGGGGGCGTTCGGATATAGCAATCAGCCCCAGCATTTT
-,TRBJ1-3,TRBV14,-,CASSQALGSGNTIYF,TGTGCCAGCAGCCAAGCCTTGGGATCTGGAAACACCATATATTTT
once,TRBJ2-1,TRBV7-3,-,CASSLLGQGVQFF,TGTGCCAGCAGCTTATTAGGGCAGGGAGTTCAGTTCTTC
-,TRBJ1-1,TRBV6-5,-,CASTLGQNHITEAFF,TGTGCCAGCACTTTAGGACAAAACCACATCACTGAAGCTTTCTTT
few,TRBJ1-1,TRBV29-1,TRBD1,CSAGTVDTEAFF,TGCAGCGCCGGGACAGTGGACACTGAAGCTTTCTTT